Listed below are T cell receptor beta chains from one sample, sequenced in a study of tissue T cells after allogeneic stem cell transplantation. Assay used: immunoSEQ multiplex PCR; TCRdb lists only in-frame clones, some missing. Counted here are thousands of clones, over 55% occurring once; the ten biggest clones make up 20% to 25%. The sample here was tissue from the jejunum, taken at autopsy. The receptors shown here come from a male donor at least 60 years old with lung cancer. Both conserved end residues are part of each CDR3. Only some rows state a clone size, as once, few, many or a class for expanded clones.

v_call clone_size cdr3_aa
TRBV6-5 - CASSTLVGGIEQFF
TRBV29-1 once CSVEGPDRRSYNEQFF
TRBV6-5 - CASRDRGLRNTIYF
TRBV6-2/TRBV6-3 - CASSYTTDTQYF
TRBV6-4 - CASTLGGTSSDTQYF
TRBV30 - CAWGMLGLAGVF
TRBV6-5 - CASSSTRSSYNEQFF
TRBV15 few CATGRPANTGELFF
TRBV29-1 - CSVGRIERDTQYF
TRBV6-1 - CASSDGGRGNTEAFF
TRBV19 once CASSTWRASSGNTIYF
TRBV6-5 few CASSPQGVHTEAFF
TRBV7-2 - CATQSQPPDTQYF
TRBV5-6 medium-sized CASGQQSYEQYF
TRBV4-1 - CASSQAGLGRGEQFF
TRBV6-2/TRBV6-3 - CASSFPDWSTDTQYF
TRBV12-3/TRBV12-4 - CASSLFLTEAFF
TRBV4-3 - CASSQGTAAAFF
TRBV4-1 - CASSQGLAGERQETQYF
TRBV2 - CASREQWGAGQPQHF